Each of the 9 T cell receptor beta chains below was sequenced from the same sample in a study of T cell responses to AZD1222 COVID-19 vaccine. Assay used: immunoSEQ multiplex PCR; TCRdb lists only in-frame clones, some missing. The sample comprises roughly 100,000 clones, more than 75% of which are singletons, and approximately 10% rests with the top ten. Source: peripheral blood, taken on day 0 of AZD1222 vaccination. The receptors were sampled from an adult in good health.

The chain has TRBV5-8 and TRBJ2-7, with 8 nucleotides matching TRBD1. With V trimmed by 5 bases and J by 6 bases, 7 bases remained unmatched. This CDR3 region has 13 residues. Germline CDR1 is SGHTS and CDR2 is YDEGEE. The DNA for the CDR3 is TGTGCCAGCAGACTGACAGGGGTGGTCGAGCAGTACTTC. It specifies CASRLTGVVEQYF.

The V call is TRBV20-1, the J call TRBJ2-7; 10 bases match TRBD2. Germline V CDR1 and CDR2: DFQATT, SNEGSKA (reference sequence). CDR3 length: 17 residues. V shed 3 bases and J 0 bases; nucleotides not matched to a gene: 11. The CDR3: CSASRLAGESSSYEQYF. Written as DNA, the CDR3 is TGCAGTGCTAGTCGCCTAGCGGGAGAATCTAGCTCCTACGAGCAGTACTTC.

The CDR3 loop reads CASSDGGWGEKLFF. In DNA, the CDR3 is TGTGCCAGCAGCGATGGGGGGTGGGGTGAAAAACTGTTTTTT. The genes are TRBV5-4 and TRBJ1-4, with D possibly matching TRBD1 (5 bases). Germline lookup yields CDR1 SGHNT and CDR2 YYREEE (reference sequence). There are 14 residues in the CDR3. Between the trimmed V and J ends, which lost 4 bases and 7 bases, there was a span of 14 bases.

This rearrangement joins TRBV7-9 to TRBJ1-3, with a weak D call TRBD1 (5 bases). There are 14 residues in the CDR3. Germline V gene sequence: CDR1 SEHNR, CDR2 FQNEAQ (reference sequence). With 3 bases removed from V and 1 base from J, the gap between germline ends came to 7 bases. The CDR3 DNA reads as TGTGCCAGCAGCTTTCAGGGATCTGGAAACACCATATATTTT. This codes for CASSFQGSGNTIYF.

This rearrangement joins TRBV19 to TRBJ1-3; D possibly corresponds to TRBD1 (6 bases). Germline CDR1 reads LNHDA; CDR2 reads SQIVND (reference sequence). V lost 5 bases, J lost 0 bases, and 8 bases lay in between. The CDR3 is made up of 14 amino acids. The CDR3 region has the DNA TGTGCCAGTAGTCCAGGGGTCTCTGGAAACACCATATATTTT. It yields the protein CASSPGVSGNTIYF.

The V and J genes are TRBV7-8 and TRBJ2-3, with a possible D match to TRBD2 (7 bases). There are 18 residues in the CDR3. Trimming removed 3 bases from V and 6 bases from J, with 25 bases in between. Germline V gene lookup returns CDR1 SGHVS and CDR2 FQNEAQ. The chain's CDR3 is CASSFFSRGGSYPDTQYF. CDR3 in DNA: TGTGCCAGCAGCTTCTTTTCCAGGGGCGGGAGTTACCCGGATACGCAGTATTTT.

The chain links TRBV27 to TRBJ1-5; D ambiguous. V was pared by 6 bases and J by 0 bases, with 6 bases between. Germline-derived CDR1 and CDR2 are MNHEY and SMNVEV (reference sequence). The CDR3 sequence is 13 residues long. CDR3 sequence: CASRMNSNQPQHF. The CDR3 region has the DNA TGTGCCAGCAGGATGAATAGCAATCAGCCCCAGCATTTT.

V is TRBV30 and J is TRBJ2-3, with TRBD2 as a possible D gene (6 bases). This CDR3 region has 17 residues. The germline V gene has CDR1 GTSNPN and CDR2 SVGIG (reference sequence). V lost 1 base, J lost 0 bases, and 17 bases lay in between. CDR3 loop: CAWSAPPGLGSTDTQYF. In nucleotides, the CDR3 is TGTGCCTGGAGTGCCCCGCCGGGACTCGGGAGCACAGATACGCAGTATTTT.

For the CDR3, the DNA is TGTGCCAGCAGCACCCGACTAGCGGGAGCGGGCACAGATACGCAGTATTTT. This translates into CASSTRLAGAGTDTQYF. V usage is TRBV5-4 and J usage is TRBJ2-3, with 12 positions matching TRBD2. Germline CDR1 is SGHNT and CDR2 is YYREEE (reference sequence). The length of the CDR3 is 17 residues. The V gene end was trimmed by 4 bases and the J gene end by 1 base; junction bases not matched to a gene: 7.